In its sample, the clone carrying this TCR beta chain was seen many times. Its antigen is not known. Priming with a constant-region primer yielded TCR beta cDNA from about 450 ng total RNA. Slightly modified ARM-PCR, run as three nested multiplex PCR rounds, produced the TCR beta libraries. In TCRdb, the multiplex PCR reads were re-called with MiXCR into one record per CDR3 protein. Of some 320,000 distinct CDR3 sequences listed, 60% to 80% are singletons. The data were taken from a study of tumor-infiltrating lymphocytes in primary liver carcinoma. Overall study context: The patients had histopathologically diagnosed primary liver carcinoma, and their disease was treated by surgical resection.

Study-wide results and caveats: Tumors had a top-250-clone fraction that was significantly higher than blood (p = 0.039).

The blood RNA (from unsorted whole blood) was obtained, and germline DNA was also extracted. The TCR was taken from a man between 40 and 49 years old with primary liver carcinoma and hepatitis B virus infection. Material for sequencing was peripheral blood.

CDR3 amino acids: CASSEMTGGLAQYF. For the CDR3, the DNA is TGTGCCAGCAGTGAAATGACAGGTGGCCTGGCCCAGTACTTC. The chain couples TRBV6-1 to TRBJ2-5; D might be TRBD1 (6 bases). Germline V gene sequence: CDR1 MNHNS, CDR2 SASEGT. The CDR3 loop spans 14 amino acids. Trimming pared 2 bases from V and 9 bases from J, leaving 16 bases between.